A single sample gave rise to the 10 T cell receptor beta chains below, sequenced in a study of OX40 agonist ivuxolimab in advanced cancers. Sequencing was performed with immunoSEQ multiplex PCR; in TCRdb, only in-frame clones are kept and a portion is missing. The table has 55,000 to 75,000 clones, 70% to 90% seen once. Specimen: CD4+ or CD8+ T cells sorted from blood, collected in a trial of the OX40 agonist ivuxolimab. These receptor sequences come from an adult with an advanced solid tumor such as melanoma, head and neck, liver or kidney cancer.

The V gene is TRBV7-3, the J gene TRBJ2-3; D is possibly TRBD2 (5 bases). The CDR3 is 14 residues long. V dropped 2 bases and J dropped 6 bases, with 12 bases sitting between them. The V gene's germline CDR1 is SGHTA and CDR2 FQGTGA. CDR3 residues: CASSLLGIGDTQYF. The CDR3 bases are TGTGCCAGCAGCTTACTCGGGATAGGGGATACGCAGTATTTT.

The J gene is TRBJ1-2, the V gene TRBV28; D not resolved. Germline CDR1 is MDHEN and CDR2 is SYDVKM. V was clipped by 5 bases and J by 4 bases, with 14 bases between them. CDR3 length: 14 residues. In DNA form, the CDR3 reads TGTGCCAGCAGTGCGCATGGGCAGTCCTATGGCTACACCTTC. Amino acid sequence: CASSAHGQSYGYTF.

J is TRBJ2-5 and V is TRBV7-6, with 9 nucleotides matching TRBD1. The DNA end lines up better with TRBJ2-7; the J call may be wrong. The CDR3 is made up of 14 amino acids. Germline V gene lookup returns CDR1 SGHVS and CDR2 FNYEAQ. The CDR3 region is CASSIGQGPYEQYF. The DNA for the CDR3 is TGTGCCAGCAGCATCGGACAGGGGCCCTACGAGCAGTACTTC.

The chain joins TRBV14 to TRBJ2-2, with 10 bases fitting TRBD2. Germline V gene lookup returns CDR1 SGHDN and CDR2 FVKESK. V was clipped by 4 bases and J by 6 bases; unmatched bases: 8. This CDR3 has 16 amino acids. The CDR3 reads CASSRPQSGRAGELFF. The CDR3 DNA sequence: TGTGCCAGCAGCCGTCCCCAAAGCGGGAGGGCCGGGGAGCTGTTTTTT.

J is TRBJ1-2 and V is TRBV18, with a possible D match to TRBD1 (5 bases). The CDR3 totals 13 residues. Deletions cut 1 base from V and 8 bases from J, with 11 bases between. Germline CDR1 is KGHSH and CDR2 is LQKENI. CDR3 residues: CASSPLGGAGYTF. The CDR3 DNA sequence: TGTGCCAGCTCACCACTTGGGGGAGCGGGCTACACCTTC.

V and J are TRBV5-6 and TRBJ2-3, with 10 bases identical to TRBD1. There are 15 residues in the CDR3. CDR1 and CDR2 from the germline V gene are SGHDT and YYEEEE. Trimming cost V 0 bases and J 6 bases; bases outside gene matches: 4. The CDR3 DNA is TGTGCCAGCAGCTTGGTGGGGACAGGGGACGATACGCAGTATTTT. This codes for CASSLVGTGDDTQYF.

This sequence joins TRBV28 and TRBJ1-1; D possibly corresponds to TRBD1 (5 bases). This CDR3 has 17 residues. CDR1 and CDR2 (germline): MDHEN, SYDVKM. Trimming pared 2 bases from V and 1 base from J, leaving 17 bases between. DNA of the CDR3: TGTGCCAGCAGTTTACCCCGACAGCCCTCAAGGAACACTGAAGCTTTCTTT. Translation gives CASSLPRQPSRNTEAFF.

This rearrangement joins TRBV2 to TRBJ1-2; 7 nucleotides line up with TRBD1. The CDR3 totals 15 residues. The ends lost 10 bases at V and 4 bases at J; junction bases unmatched: 15. Germline V gives CDR1 SNHLY, CDR2 FYNNEI. CDR3 protein: CAIWQGGSSLYGYTF. In DNA form, the CDR3 reads TGTGCCATCTGGCAAGGGGGCAGTTCTCTCTATGGCTACACCTTC.

The chain recombines TRBV23-1 with TRBJ1-3; TRBD1 might be the D (6 bases). Being an ORF, TRBV23-1 has a function that is uncertain. The V end was cut by 4 bases, the J end by 8 bases, with 18 bases between. The CDR3 has 15 residues. This CDR3 is CASSLRQDLRDTIYF. DNA for the CDR3: TGCGCCAGCAGTCTCCGACAGGACTTGAGGGACACCATATATTTT.

The V and J genes are TRBV18 and TRBJ2-7; 7 bases fit TRBD2. V shed 5 bases, J shed 3 bases, and the junction held 4 bases outside the gene matches. This CDR3 is 13 amino acids long. CDR1 is KGHSH, CDR2 LQKENI, per germline. The CDR3 protein is CASSAAGDYEQYF. The CDR3 region has the DNA TGTGCCAGCTCAGCGGCGGGAGACTACGAGCAGTACTTC.